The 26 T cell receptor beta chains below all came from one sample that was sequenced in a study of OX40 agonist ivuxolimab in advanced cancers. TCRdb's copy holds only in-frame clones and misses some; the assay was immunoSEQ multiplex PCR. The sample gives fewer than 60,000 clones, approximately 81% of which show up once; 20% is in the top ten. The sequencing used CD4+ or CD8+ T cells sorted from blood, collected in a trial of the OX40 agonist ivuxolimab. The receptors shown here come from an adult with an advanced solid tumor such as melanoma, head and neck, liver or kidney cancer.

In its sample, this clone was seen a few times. As DNA, the CDR3 is TGCGCCCGGCCCCTGGGGACAGGTGGTTGCTACGAGCAGTACTTC. Protein: CARPLGTGGCYEQYF. The chain recombines TRBV10-1 with TRBJ2-7; TRBD1 matches at 8 bases. The CDR3 spans 15 residues. J lost 3 bases, V lost 11 bases, and 15 bases had no gene match. Germline V CDR1 and CDR2: WNHNN, SYGVQD (reference sequence).

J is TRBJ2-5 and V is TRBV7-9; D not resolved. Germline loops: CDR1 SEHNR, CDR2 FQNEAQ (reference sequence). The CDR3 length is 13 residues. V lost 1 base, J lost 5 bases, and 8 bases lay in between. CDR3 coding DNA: TGTGCCAGCAGCTTAGTGCCAGAGGAGACCCAGTACTTC. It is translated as CASSLVPEETQYF.

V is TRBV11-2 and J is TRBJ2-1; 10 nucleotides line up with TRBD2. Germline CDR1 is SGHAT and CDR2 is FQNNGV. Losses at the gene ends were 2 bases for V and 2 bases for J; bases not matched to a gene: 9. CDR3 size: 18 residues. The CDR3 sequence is CASSLRWLAGDPYNEQFF. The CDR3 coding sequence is TGTGCCAGCAGCTTAAGGTGGCTAGCGGGAGACCCCTACAATGAGCAGTTCTTC.

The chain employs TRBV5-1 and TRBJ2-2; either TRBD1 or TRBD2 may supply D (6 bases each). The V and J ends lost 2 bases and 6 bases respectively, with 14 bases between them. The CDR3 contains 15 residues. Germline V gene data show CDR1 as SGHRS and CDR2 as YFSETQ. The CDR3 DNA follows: TGCGCCAGCAGCTTACAGGGAGGTACGGCCGGGGAGCTGTTTTTT. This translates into CASSLQGGTAGELFF.

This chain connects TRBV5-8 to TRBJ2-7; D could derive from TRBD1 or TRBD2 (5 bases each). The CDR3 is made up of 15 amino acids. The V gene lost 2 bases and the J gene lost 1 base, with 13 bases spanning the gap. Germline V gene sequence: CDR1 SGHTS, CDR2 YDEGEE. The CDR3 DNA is TGTGCCAGCAGCTTCGGGGCCTCCTCTTCCTACGAGCAGTACTTC. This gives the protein CASSFGASSSYEQYF. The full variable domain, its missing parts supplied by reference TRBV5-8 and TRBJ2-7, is EAGVTQSPTHLIKTRGQQATLRCSPISGHTSVYWYQQALGLGLQFLLWYDEGEERNRGNFPPRFSGRQFPNYSSELNVNALELEDSALYLCASSFGASSSYEQYFGPGTRLTVT.

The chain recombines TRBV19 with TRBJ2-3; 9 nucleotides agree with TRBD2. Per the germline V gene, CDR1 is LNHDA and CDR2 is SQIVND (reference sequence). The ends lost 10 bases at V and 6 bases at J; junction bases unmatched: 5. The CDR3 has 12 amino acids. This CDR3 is CATNAGGDTQYF. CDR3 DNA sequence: TGTGCCACCAACGCGGGGGGGGATACGCAGTATTTT. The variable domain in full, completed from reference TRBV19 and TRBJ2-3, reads DGGITQSPKYLFRKEGQNVTLSCEQNLNHDAMYWYRQDPGQGLRLIYYSQIVNDFQKGDIAEGYSVSREKKESFPLTVTSAQKNPTAFYLCATNAGGDTQYFGPGTRLTVL.

The CDR3 is CASSQEEGAGNTIYF. DNA of the CDR3: TGTGCCAGCAGCCAAGAAGAGGGGGCTGGAAACACCATATATTTT. The chain combines TRBV4-2 with TRBJ1-3; D is perhaps TRBD1 (6 bases). The germline V gene encodes CDR1 LGHNA and CDR2 YNFKEQ. This CDR3 contains 15 residues. The ends were cut back, 0 bases at V and 2 bases at J, with 8 bases in the middle.

The CDR3, as DNA: TGTGCCAGCAGCTTAATCCGGAATGAAAAACTGTTTTTT. Amino acids: CASSLIRNEKLFF. V is TRBV7-6 and J is TRBJ1-4; D uncertain. Per germline, CDR1 SGHVS and CDR2 FNYEAQ. The CDR3 totals 13 residues. V lost 2 bases to trimming and J lost 5 bases, with 6 bases between them.

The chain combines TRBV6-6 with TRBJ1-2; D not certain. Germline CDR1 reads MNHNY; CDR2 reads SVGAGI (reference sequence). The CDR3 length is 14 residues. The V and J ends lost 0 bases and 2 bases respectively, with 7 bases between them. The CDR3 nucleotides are TGTGCCAGCAGTTACTCAGCTCCAAACTATGGCTACACCTTC. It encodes CASSYSAPNYGYTF.

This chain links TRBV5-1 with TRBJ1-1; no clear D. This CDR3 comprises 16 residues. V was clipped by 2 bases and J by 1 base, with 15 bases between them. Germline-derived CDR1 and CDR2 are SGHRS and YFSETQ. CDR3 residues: CASSFPGSDSNTEAFF. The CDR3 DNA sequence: TGCGCCAGCAGCTTTCCCGGGTCAGATTCGAACACTGAAGCTTTCTTT.

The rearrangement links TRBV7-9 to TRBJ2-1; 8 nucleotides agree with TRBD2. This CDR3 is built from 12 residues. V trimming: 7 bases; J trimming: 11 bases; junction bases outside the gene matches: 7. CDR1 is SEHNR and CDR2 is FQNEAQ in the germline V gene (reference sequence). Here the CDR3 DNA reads TGTGCCAGCAACCGGGGGGGTCCCAAGCAGTTCTTC. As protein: CASNRGGPKQFF.

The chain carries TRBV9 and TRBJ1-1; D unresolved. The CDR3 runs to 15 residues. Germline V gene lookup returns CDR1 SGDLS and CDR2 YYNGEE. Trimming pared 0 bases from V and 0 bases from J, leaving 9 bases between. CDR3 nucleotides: TGTGCCAGCAGCGTAGTTGGGGTCATGAACACTGAAGCTTTCTTT. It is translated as CASSVVGVMNTEAFF.

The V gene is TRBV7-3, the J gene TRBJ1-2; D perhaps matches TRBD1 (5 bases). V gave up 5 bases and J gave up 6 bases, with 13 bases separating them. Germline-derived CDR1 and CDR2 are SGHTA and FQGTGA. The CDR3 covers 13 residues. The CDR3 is CASSPGTGNGYTF. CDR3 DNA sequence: TGTGCCAGCAGCCCCGGGACCGGAAATGGCTACACCTTC.

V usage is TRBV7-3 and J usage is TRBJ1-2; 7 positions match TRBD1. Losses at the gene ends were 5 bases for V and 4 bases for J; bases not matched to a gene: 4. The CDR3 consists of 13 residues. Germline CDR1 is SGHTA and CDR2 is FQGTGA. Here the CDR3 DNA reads TGTGCCAGCAGCCTCACAGGGGCCTATGGCTACACCTTC. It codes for CASSLTGAYGYTF.

The CDR3 here is CASSSRTGGFRWNYGYTF. The CDR3 DNA sequence: TGTGCCAGTAGTAGCCGGACAGGGGGCTTTAGGTGGAACTATGGCTACACCTTC. This chain joins TRBV19 and TRBJ1-2, with 11 bases that match TRBD1. The CDR3 runs 18 residues. V lost 4 bases, J lost 2 bases, and 12 bases stayed unmatched. Germline V lookup: CDR1 LNHDA, CDR2 SQIVND (reference sequence).

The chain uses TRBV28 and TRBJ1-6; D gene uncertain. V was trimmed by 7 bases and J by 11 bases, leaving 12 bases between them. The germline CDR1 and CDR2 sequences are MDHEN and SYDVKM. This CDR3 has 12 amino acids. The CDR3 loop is CASTAGIPPLHF. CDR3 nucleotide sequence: TGTGCCAGCACAGCTGGTATTCCACCCCTCCACTTT.

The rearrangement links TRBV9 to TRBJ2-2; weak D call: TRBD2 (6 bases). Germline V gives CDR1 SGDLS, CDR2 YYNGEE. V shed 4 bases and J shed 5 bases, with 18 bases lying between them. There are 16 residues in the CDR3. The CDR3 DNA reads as TGTGCCAGCAGCCCCGACCTGGGGGGAGGAACCGGGGAGCTGTTTTTT. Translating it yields CASSPDLGGGTGELFF.

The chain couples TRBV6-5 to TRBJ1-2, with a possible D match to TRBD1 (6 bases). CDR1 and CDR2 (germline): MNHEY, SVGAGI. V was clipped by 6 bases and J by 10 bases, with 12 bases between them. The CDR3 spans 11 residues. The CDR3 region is CASSPGGPYTF. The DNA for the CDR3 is TGTGCCAGCAGCCCCGGGGGGCCCTACACCTTC.

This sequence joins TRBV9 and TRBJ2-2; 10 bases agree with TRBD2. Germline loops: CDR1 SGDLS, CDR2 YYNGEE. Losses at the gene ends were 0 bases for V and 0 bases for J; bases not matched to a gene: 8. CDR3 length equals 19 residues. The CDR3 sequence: CASSVEISGGPSNTGELFF. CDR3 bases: TGTGCCAGCAGCGTAGAGATTAGCGGGGGGCCGTCGAACACCGGGGAGCTGTTTTTT.

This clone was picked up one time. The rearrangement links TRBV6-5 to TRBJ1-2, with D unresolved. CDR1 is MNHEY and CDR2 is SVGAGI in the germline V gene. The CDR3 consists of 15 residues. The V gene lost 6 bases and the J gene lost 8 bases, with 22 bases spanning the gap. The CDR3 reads CASRDDKGPLRGYTF. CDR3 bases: TGTGCCAGCAGAGACGACAAAGGACCTTTGCGGGGCTACACCTTC.

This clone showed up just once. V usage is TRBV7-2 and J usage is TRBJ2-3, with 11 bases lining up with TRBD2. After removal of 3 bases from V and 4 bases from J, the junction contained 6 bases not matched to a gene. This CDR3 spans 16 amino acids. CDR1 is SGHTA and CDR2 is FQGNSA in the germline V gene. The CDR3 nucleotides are TGTGCCAGCAGCTTTGACCTAGCGGGGGGACCAGATACGCAGTATTTT. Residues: CASSFDLAGGPDTQYF.

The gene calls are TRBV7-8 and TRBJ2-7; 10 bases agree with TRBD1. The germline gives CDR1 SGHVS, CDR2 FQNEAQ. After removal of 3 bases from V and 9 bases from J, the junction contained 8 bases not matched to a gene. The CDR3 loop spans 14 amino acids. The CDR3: CASSLGQGSPAQYF. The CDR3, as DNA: TGTGCCAGCAGCTTGGGACAGGGGTCGCCGGCGCAGTACTTC.

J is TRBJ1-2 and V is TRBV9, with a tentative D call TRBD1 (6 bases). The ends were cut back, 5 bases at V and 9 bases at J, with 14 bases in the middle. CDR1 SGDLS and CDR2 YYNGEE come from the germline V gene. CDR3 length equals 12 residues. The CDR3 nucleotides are TGTGCCAGCAGTGCCGAGGGGGGCAGCTACACCTTC. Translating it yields CASSAEGGSYTF.

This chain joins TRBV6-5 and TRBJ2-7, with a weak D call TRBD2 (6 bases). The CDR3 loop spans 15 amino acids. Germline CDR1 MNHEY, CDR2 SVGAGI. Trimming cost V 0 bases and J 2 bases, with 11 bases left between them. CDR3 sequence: CASSYSPGTPYEQYV. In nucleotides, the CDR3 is TGTGCCAGCAGTTACTCGCCAGGGACTCCCTACGAGCAGTACGTC.

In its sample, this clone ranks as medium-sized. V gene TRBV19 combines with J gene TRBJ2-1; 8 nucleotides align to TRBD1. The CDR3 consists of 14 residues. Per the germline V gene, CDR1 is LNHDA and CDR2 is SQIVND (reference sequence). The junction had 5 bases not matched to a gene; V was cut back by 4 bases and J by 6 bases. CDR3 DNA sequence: TGTGCCAGTAGTACGGGACAGGAGGGCAATGAGCAGTTCTTC. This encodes CASSTGQEGNEQFF.

The CDR3 region has the DNA TGTGCCAGTAGTTATAGCCCTAACACTGAAGCTTTCTTT. Translated: CASSYSPNTEAFF. The rearrangement joins TRBV19 to TRBJ1-1, with D unresolved. CDR3 length: 13 residues. CDR1 is LNHDA, CDR2 SQIVND, per germline (reference sequence). V lost 5 bases and J 2 bases, leaving 9 bases between the germline ends.